This T cell receptor beta chain is drawn from a study of CD8 T cells in ankylosing spondylitis. The CDR3 is 14 amino acids. V was clipped by 3 bases and J by 5 bases, with 13 bases between them. From germline, CDR1 is SGHRS and CDR2 YFSETQ. This clonotype has a handful of counts. TCRdb redid the calling of the 5' RACE reads with MiXCR, one entry per CDR3 protein. The sample includes some 120,000 distinct CDR3 sequences, about an eighth of them seen just once. The receptor was isolated from a female donor with ankylosing spondylitis or in good health (not recorded which). The chain combines TRBV5-1 with TRBJ2-3, with D possibly being TRBD1 or TRBD2 (6 bases each). Sequenced material: blood, either unsorted or a sorted T cell fraction (not recorded which). This CDR3 reads CASSSRGQEDTQYF. In nucleotides, the CDR3 is TGCGCCAGCAGCTCTCGGGGGCAGGAAGATACGCAGTATTTT.